This T cell receptor (beta chain) is from a study of regulatory T cells in long-lasting Graves disease. The time point denotes: persistent/refractory GD, antithyroid drugs over 5 years with positive TRAb. After RNA was extracted from PBMCs, the TCR library was made from it. Construction of the TCR beta libraries employed iRepertoire HTBI primers in conjunction with Arm-PCR of CDR3 regions. TCRdb ran MiXCR on the multiplex PCR reads and lists one entry per CDR3 protein. The sample holds around 510,000 distinct CDR3 sequences, about a fifth seen once. The material was peripheral blood mononuclear cells (PBMCs), obtained when the disease was refractory, from a patient treated with antithyroid drugs. This TCR was recovered from a female donor with Graves disease.

The CDR3 loop reads CSASRASNEKLFF. CDR3 in DNA: TGCAGTGCCTCCCGGGCGTCGAATGAAAAACTGTTTTTT. This sequence joins TRBV20-1 and TRBJ1-4, with D unresolved. Germline CDR1 is DFQATT and CDR2 is SNEGSKA (reference sequence). The CDR3 sequence is 13 residues long. V dropped 6 bases and J dropped 5 bases, with 13 bases sitting between them.